This TCR beta chain derives from a study of blood T cell repertoires in COVID-19. About the study: Spain, Italy and the United States supplied samples that represented acute and convalescent COVID-19. T cells, B-cell-depleted T cells, or PBMCs supplied cDNA or gDNA.

As processed by the authors: Counts of nucleated cells, estimated from reference gene primer amplification, were obtained. Sequencing used immunoSEQ multiplex PCR; TCRdb keeps in-frame clones, though not all of them. The DNA was the basis for D and trimming; V, J and clone size are from that table. The repertoire holds more than 95,000 clones, about 81% seen once, with approximately 20% in the top ten. The material sequenced was peripheral blood. This TCR was recovered from a man older than 75 with acute or convalescent COVID-19.

This chain's CDR3 is CASSRRQGFRVVEKLFF. The CDR3 region has the DNA TGTGCCAGCAGCAGGAGGCAGGGGTTTCGGGTCGTAGAAAAACTGTTTTTT. The V and J genes are TRBV5-6 and TRBJ1-4; D perhaps matches TRBD1 (6 bases). Deletions cut 4 bases from V and 8 bases from J, with 24 bases between. Germline V gene sequence: CDR1 SGHDT, CDR2 YYEEEE. This CDR3 spans 17 amino acids.